Listed here are 23 T cell receptor beta chains from one sample, sequenced in a study of shared clonotypes between healthy human individuals. Here immunoSEQ multiplex PCR was the method, and the copy in TCRdb shows in-frame clones only, minus some. Of 490,000 or so clones in the sample, less than 80% are singletons; the top ten hold less than 15%. The sample comprised PBMCs. These receptors were taken from a woman aged 40-49 years in good health. Some clones in this sample may be carry-over from other donors' samples.

The chain links TRBV27 to TRBJ2-3, with D tentatively TRBD2 (6 bases). This CDR3 has 13 amino acids. Trimming pared 3 bases from V and 4 bases from J, leaving 8 bases between. Germline V gene data show CDR1 as MNHEY and CDR2 as SMNVEV (reference sequence). The CDR3 region has the DNA TGTGCCAGCAGTTTTCGGGGGTCAGATACGCAGTATTTT. It encodes CASSFRGSDTQYF.

V and J are TRBV18 and TRBJ2-7, with 13 nucleotides matching TRBD2. There are 14 residues in the CDR3. Trimming removed 6 bases from V and 4 bases from J; junction bases left unmatched: 3. CDR1 is KGHSH and CDR2 is LQKENI in the germline V gene. DNA of the CDR3: TGTGCCAGCTCCGGACTAGCGGGAGATTACGAGCAGTACTTC. Residues: CASSGLAGDYEQYF.

The chain carries TRBV9 and TRBJ1-2; D uncertain. V was trimmed by 4 bases and J by 5 bases, leaving 18 bases between them. Per the germline V gene, CDR1 is SGDLS and CDR2 is YYNGEE. This CDR3 spans 15 amino acids. The CDR3 spells CASSPHEAGEYGYTF. The CDR3 nucleotides read TGTGCCAGCAGCCCCCACGAGGCAGGAGAATATGGCTACACCTTC.

The chain joins TRBV2 to TRBJ2-5; 8 bases agree with TRBD2. This CDR3 comprises 15 residues. Germline CDR1 and CDR2: SNHLY and FYNNEI. The ends lost 4 bases at V and 1 base at J; junction bases unmatched: 5. The CDR3 nucleotides read TGTGCCAGCAGTGTCGGGGGGGTGCCCCAAGAGACCCAGTACTTC. This codes for CASSVGGVPQETQYF.

The rearrangement uses TRBV5-4 and TRBJ2-1; 15 bases are shared with TRBD2. The CDR3 is 15 amino acids. Looked up from germline, CDR1 is SGHNT and CDR2 is YYREEE (reference sequence). The ends lost 4 bases at V and 7 bases at J; junction bases unmatched: 3. This CDR3 is CASSHGTSGRNEQFF. For the CDR3, the DNA is TGTGCCAGCAGCCACGGGACTAGCGGGAGGAATGAGCAGTTCTTC.

The chain couples TRBV19 to TRBJ1-2; possibly TRBD1 for D (5 bases). V lost 6 bases and J lost 3, with 14 bases in between. From germline, CDR1 is LNHDA and CDR2 SQIVND (reference sequence). This CDR3 has 14 amino acids. The CDR3 nucleotides are TGTGCCAGTAGACCAACCCGGGGGGACTATGGCTACACCTTC. This sequence encodes CASRPTRGDYGYTF.

This clone was picked up one time. The rearrangement uses TRBV5-1 and TRBJ2-1; a possible D gene is TRBD2 (6 bases). Germline lookup yields CDR1 SGHRS and CDR2 YFSETQ. V lost 2 bases, J lost 9 bases, and 15 bases lay in between. The CDR3 is 14 amino acids. This CDR3 reads CASSFSGTLGEQFF. CDR3 DNA: TGCGCCAGCAGCTTCTCCGGGACTTTGGGTGAGCAGTTCTTC.

The count of this clone is one. This rearrangement joins TRBV27 to TRBJ2-1, with TRBD1 matching over 9 bases. Trimming cost V 5 bases and J 4 bases; bases outside gene matches: 18. This CDR3 has 19 residues. The germline CDR1 and CDR2 sequences are MNHEY and SMNVEV (reference sequence). The chain's CDR3 is CASSIKGQGWDNRYNEQFF. CDR3 DNA: TGTGCCAGCAGTATAAAGGGACAGGGTTGGGACAACCGGTACAATGAGCAGTTCTTC.

V usage is TRBV11-2 and J usage is TRBJ1-1; 7 nucleotides line up with TRBD1. This CDR3 comprises 12 residues. With 2 bases clipped from V and 7 bases from J, the junction kept 1 base outside the gene matches. Germline V CDR1 and CDR2: SGHAT, FQNNGV. CDR3 protein: CASSLRGREAFF. CDR3 DNA sequence: TGTGCCAGCAGCTTAAGGGGGCGTGAAGCTTTCTTT.

The CDR3 DNA reads TGTGCCAGCAGGAAGAATGGGGCAGTTAATGAAAAACTGTTTTTT. It is translated as CASRKNGAVNEKLFF. The J gene is TRBJ1-4, the V gene TRBV28; tentatively, D is TRBD1 (5 bases). V was shortened by 6 bases and J by 4 bases, with 15 bases between the two germline ends. Germline V gene lookup returns CDR1 MDHEN and CDR2 SYDVKM. The CDR3 is 15 residues long.

Here the CDR3 DNA reads TGTGCCAGCAGTGAATCCAGACAGGGGGCTGGCTACGAGCAGTACTTC. Amino acid sequence: CASSESRQGAGYEQYF. V and J are TRBV25-1 and TRBJ2-7; 10 bases map to TRBD1. The CDR3 is 16 residues long. Trimming at V came to 1 base and at J to 3 bases, leaving 6 bases not matched to a gene. Germline-derived CDR1 and CDR2 are MGHDK and SYGVNS.

The chain joins TRBV14 to TRBJ2-3, with TRBD2 matching over 11 bases. From germline, CDR1 is SGHDN and CDR2 FVKESK. The CDR3 length is 16 residues. Trimming at V came to 1 base and at J to 1 base, leaving 1 base not matched to a gene. The CDR3 sequence: CASSQALAGGTDTQYF. The CDR3 DNA sequence: TGTGCCAGCAGCCAAGCACTAGCGGGAGGCACAGATACGCAGTATTTT.

The chain couples TRBV29-1 to TRBJ2-1, with TRBD1 matching 8 bases. This CDR3 region has 13 residues. V gave up 3 bases and J gave up 8 bases; unmatched junction bases: 6. Germline CDR1 SQVTM, CDR2 ANQGSEA. This CDR3 reads CSVDWQGADEQFF. The CDR3, as DNA: TGCAGCGTTGATTGGCAGGGGGCCGATGAGCAGTTCTTC.

The genes are TRBV14 and TRBJ2-1; 10 positions agree with TRBD2. V trimming: 1 base; J trimming: 9 bases; junction bases outside the gene matches: 3. The CDR3 contains 14 residues. Germline V gives CDR1 SGHDN, CDR2 FVKESK. The CDR3 loop reads CASSQVVAGGEQFF. The DNA of the CDR3 is TGTGCCAGCAGCCAAGTAGTAGCGGGGGGTGAGCAGTTCTTC.

On this clone itself: Germline and junction disagree at one end, which may indicate a read error. In the same sample, other DNA sequences code for this CDR3. The chain carries TRBV5-1 and TRBJ2-2; D gene unclear. Germline assignment: CDR1 SGHRS and CDR2 YFSETQ. The CDR3 has 15 residues. The CDR3 region has the DNA TGCGCCAGCAGCTTGGCGGGCGCGAACACTGGGGAGCTGTTTTTT. Amino acids: CASSLAGANTGELFF.

The chain recombines TRBV9 with TRBJ2-3, with D perhaps TRBD1 (6 bases). The ends were cut back, 5 bases at V and 0 bases at J, with 10 bases in the middle. The germline V gene has CDR1 SGDLS and CDR2 YYNGEE. CDR3 length equals 14 residues. In nucleotides, the CDR3 is TGTGCCAGCAGTCAAACAGGGAGCACAGATACGCAGTATTTT. It specifies CASSQTGSTDTQYF.

Note on this clone: Different DNA sequences within this sample yield the same CDR3. The chain couples TRBV28 to TRBJ1-1; TRBD1 might be the D (6 bases). CDR1 MDHEN and CDR2 SYDVKM come from the germline V gene. The V end was cut by 6 bases, the J end by 2 bases, with 16 bases between. The CDR3 loop spans 15 amino acids. The CDR3 DNA sequence: TGTGCCAGCAGCCCCCCCTTACAGGGTAACACTGAAGCTTTCTTT. Its protein product is CASSPPLQGNTEAFF. Variable domain in full (rest from reference TRBV28 and TRBJ1-1): DVKVTQSSRYLVKRTGEKVFLECVQDMDHENMFWYRQDPGLGLRLIYFSYDVKMKEKGDIPEGYSVSREKKERFSLILESASTNQTSMYLCASSPPLQGNTEAFFGQGTRLTVV.

The chain is built from TRBV28 and TRBJ1-5, with TRBD1 matching 7 bases. Trimming cost V 5 bases and J 4 bases; bases outside gene matches: 8. CDR3 length: 15 amino acids. Germline V lookup: CDR1 MDHEN, CDR2 SYDVKM. The CDR3 DNA is TGTGCCAGCAGTCCCCCCACAGGGGTGAATCAGCCCCAGCATTTT. Protein: CASSPPTGVNQPQHF.

The genes are TRBV2 and TRBJ2-2, with D possibly called TRBD1 or TRBD2 (6 bases each). Germline V lookup: CDR1 SNHLY, CDR2 FYNNEI. CDR3 size: 15 residues. Trimming shortened V by 7 bases and J by 0 bases, and 12 bases separated the two germline ends. CDR3 coding DNA: TGTGCCAGCAAGGGGGGACCCTCGAACACCGGGGAGCTGTTTTTT. Its translation is CASKGGPSNTGELFF. Supplemented by reference TRBV2 and TRBJ2-2, the full variable domain reads EPEVTQTPSHQVTQMGQEVILRCVPISNHLYFYWYRQILGQKVEFLVSFYNNEISEKSEIFDDQFSVERPDGSNFTLKIRSTKLEDSAMYFCASKGGPSNTGELFFGEGSRLTVL.

This clone was counted only a few times. The chain has TRBV11-1 and TRBJ2-7, with TRBD1 identical over 7 bases. The J segment lost 4 bases and the V segment lost 5 bases, leaving 5 bases of the junction unmatched. CDR1 and CDR2 from the germline V gene are SGHAT and FQDESV (reference sequence). The CDR3 has 13 residues. The CDR3 sequence is CASSIEQGYEQYF. The CDR3 coding sequence is TGTGCCAGCAGCATAGAACAGGGGTACGAGCAGTACTTC. Full variable domain (missing parts from reference TRBV11-1 and TRBJ2-7): EAEVAQSPRYKITEKSQAVAFWCDPISGHATLYWYRQILGQGPELLVQFQDESVVDDSQLPKDRFSAERLKGVDSTLKIQPAELGDSAMYLCASSIEQGYEQYFGPGTRLTVT.

J is TRBJ2-7 and V is TRBV7-2, with 8 bases lining up with TRBD1. With 1 base clipped from V and 5 bases from J, the junction kept 4 bases outside the gene matches. Germline CDR1 SGHTA, CDR2 FQGNSA. CDR3 size: 14 residues. The CDR3 loop is CASSLDDRGDEQYF. The DNA for the CDR3 is TGTGCCAGCAGCTTAGACGACAGGGGCGACGAGCAGTACTTC.

V and J are TRBV10-2 and TRBJ2-7; D possibly corresponds to TRBD2 (5 bases). Trimming took off 5 bases at V and 2 bases at J, with 13 bases between the two ends. Germline CDR1 reads WSHSY; CDR2 reads SAAADI. This CDR3 has 14 amino acids. As DNA, the CDR3 is TGCGCCAGCAGTCCACCGGGATTAACCTACGAGCAGTACTTC. Protein: CASSPPGLTYEQYF.

This sequence joins TRBV2 and TRBJ2-3, with 10 bases matching TRBD2. The V segment lost 5 bases and the J segment 4 bases; nucleotides outside the gene matches: 9. Germline CDR1 is SNHLY and CDR2 is FYNNEI. The CDR3 length is 16 residues. The CDR3 here is CASSRIAGGMADTQYF. For the CDR3, the DNA is TGTGCCAGCAGTCGGATAGCGGGAGGTATGGCAGATACGCAGTATTTT. Based on the CDR3 plus reference TRBV2 and TRBJ2-3, the full variable domain is EPEVTQTPSHQVTQMGQEVILRCVPISNHLYFYWYRQILGQKVEFLVSFYNNEISEKSEIFDDQFSVERPDGSNFTLKIRSTKLEDSAMYFCASSRIAGGMADTQYFGPGTRLTVL.